One and the same sample provided the 22 T cell receptor beta chains below, sequenced in a study of T cells after yellow fever vaccination. MiXCR, applied by TCRdb to the 5' RACE reads, yields one record per CDR3 protein. Of approximately 300,000 distinct CDR3 sequences listed, roughly 10% were seen once; the top ten hold approximately 3.3%. The source was CD4+ T cells sorted from PBMCs, collected 45 days after the yellow fever booster vaccination. The receptors stem from a man aged 18 to 29 who received the YFV17D yellow fever vaccine.

V gene TRBV12-3 or TRBV12-4 combines with J gene TRBJ2-3, with 8 nucleotides matching TRBD1. Losses at the gene ends were 6 bases for V and 3 bases for J; bases not matched to a gene: 5. There are 14 residues in the CDR3. Here the CDR3 reads CASRGQGMTDTQYF. The DNA for the CDR3 is TGTGCCAGCAGAGGACAGGGTATGACAGATACGCAGTATTTT.

The chain links TRBV7-9 to TRBJ2-7; D is perhaps TRBD1 (7 bases). The V gene's germline CDR1 is SEHNR and CDR2 FQNEAQ (reference sequence). The CDR3 length is 15 residues. Trimming left V 5 bases short and J 4 bases short, with 18 bases between. The CDR3 protein is CASSAYRDSGYEQYF. The CDR3 DNA follows: TGTGCCAGCAGCGCGTACCGGGACAGCGGGTACGAGCAGTACTTC.

This rearrangement joins TRBV12-3 or TRBV12-4 to TRBJ1-2, with D possibly TRBD1 on 5 matching bases. This CDR3 is built from 13 residues. Trimming took 4 bases from V and 6 from J, leaving 12 bases between them. The CDR3 here is CASSSGGRNGYTF. For the CDR3, the DNA is TGTGCCAGCAGTTCGGGGGGAAGAAATGGCTACACCTTC.

This clonotype appeared many times. The V call is TRBV5-1, the J call TRBJ2-7; D is undetermined. CDR1 is SGHRS and CDR2 is YFSETQ in the germline V gene. The CDR3 covers 13 residues. Trimming cost V 2 bases and J 2 bases, with 8 bases left between them. This chain's CDR3 is CASSLREAYEQYF. CDR3 nucleotide sequence: TGCGCCAGCAGCTTAAGGGAAGCCTACGAGCAGTACTTC. The complete variable domain, with remaining parts taken from reference TRBV5-1 and TRBJ2-7, reads KAGVTQTPRYLIKTRGQQVTLSCSPISGHRSVSWYQQTPGQGLQFLFEYFSETQRNKGNFPGRFSGRQFSNSRSEMNVSTLELGDSALYLCASSLREAYEQYFGPGTRLTVT.

This clonotype was recorded a few times. The CDR3 DNA is TGCAGTGCTCCCCCACGGGACCAGCATTTT. Translated: CSAPPRDQHF. V is TRBV20-1 and J is TRBJ1-5; D gene unclear. V was clipped by 5 bases and J by 12 bases, with 11 bases between them. The V gene's germline CDR1 is DFQATT and CDR2 SNEGSKA (reference sequence). The CDR3 consists of 10 residues.

This clonotype has only a few counts. The rearrangement joins TRBV20-1 to TRBJ1-3; D perhaps matches TRBD1 (6 bases). The CDR3 has 17 residues. The germline V gene encodes CDR1 DFQATT and CDR2 SNEGSKA (reference sequence). V was trimmed by 1 base and J by 0 bases, leaving 16 bases between them. The DNA for the CDR3 is TGCAGTGCTAGAGTGTGGGGGCTCGGCCTCTCTGGAAACACCATATATTTT. Amino acids: CSARVWGLGLSGNTIYF.

Only one count was recorded for this clonotype. The gene calls are TRBV11-2 and TRBJ1-2; no definite D call. Germline V gene sequence: CDR1 SGHAT, CDR2 FQNNGV. V was trimmed by 6 bases and J by 1 base, leaving 12 bases between them. The CDR3 totals 14 residues. In DNA, the CDR3 is TGTGCCAGCAGATTACCTGGCCGTAACTATGGCTACACCTTC. This codes for CASRLPGRNYGYTF.

This clonotype has only a few counts. This sequence joins TRBV5-1 and TRBJ1-3; no reliable D call. The CDR3 runs to 16 residues. With 0 bases removed from V and 0 bases from J, the gap between germline ends came to 10 bases. CDR1 is SGHRS and CDR2 is YFSETQ in the germline V gene. CDR3 sequence reads: CASSLGYRSSGNTIYF. In nucleotides, the CDR3 is TGCGCCAGCAGCTTGGGTTACCGGAGCTCTGGAAACACCATATATTTT.

This chain connects TRBV5-1 to TRBJ1-4; 8 nucleotides line up with TRBD1. The germline V gene encodes CDR1 SGHRS and CDR2 YFSETQ. V lost 0 bases, J lost 6 bases, and 7 bases stayed unmatched. The CDR3 covers 16 residues. This chain's CDR3 is CASSLGRGQGDEKLFF. CDR3 bases: TGCGCCAGCAGCTTGGGACGCGGACAGGGCGATGAAAAACTGTTTTTT. The variable domain in full, completed from reference TRBV5-1 and TRBJ1-4, reads KAGVTQTPRYLIKTRGQQVTLSCSPISGHRSVSWYQQTPGQGLQFLFEYFSETQRNKGNFPGRFSGRQFSNSRSEMNVSTLELGDSALYLCASSLGRGQGDEKLFFGSGTQLSVL.

This clonotype was counted many times. The CDR3 bases are TGTGCCAGCAGTTATGGGGGGGGGACCACAGATACGCAGTATTTT. This translates into CASSYGGGTTDTQYF. The chain is built from TRBV6-6 and TRBJ2-3; 7 bases agree with TRBD2. V shed 3 bases, J shed 2 bases, and the junction held 5 bases outside the gene matches. This CDR3 spans 15 amino acids. Germline CDR1 reads MNHNY; CDR2 reads SVGAGI (reference sequence).

The rearrangement uses TRBV5-6 and TRBJ2-5, with a possible D match to TRBD2 (5 bases). The V end was cut by 0 bases, the J end by 2 bases, with 8 bases between. CDR1 and CDR2 (germline): SGHDT, YYEEEE. This CDR3 spans 14 amino acids. The CDR3 is CASSLVTKQETQYF. DNA of the CDR3: TGTGCCAGCAGCTTGGTGACTAAGCAAGAGACCCAGTACTTC. Full variable domain (rest looked up from reference TRBV5-6 and TRBJ2-5): DAGVTQSPTHLIKTRGQQVTLRCSPKSGHDTVSWYQQALGQGPQFIFQYYEEEERQRGNFPDRFSGHQFPNYSSELNVNALLLGDSALYLCASSLVTKQETQYFGPGTRLLVL.

This clonotype was observed at least ten times. CDR3 loop: CASSLSWYEQYF. DNA of the CDR3: TGTGCCAGCAGCCTGTCGTGGTACGAGCAGTACTTC. The rearrangement joins TRBV3-1 to TRBJ2-7; D gene uncertain. With 4 bases removed from V and 4 bases from J, the gap between germline ends came to 8 bases. Germline CDR1 and CDR2: LGHDT and YNNKEL (reference sequence). The CDR3 totals 12 residues.

Only a few counts were recorded for this clonotype. CDR3: CASTDRGYEQYF. The CDR3 DNA is TGTGCCAGCACGGACAGGGGATACGAGCAGTACTTC. V usage is TRBV2 and J usage is TRBJ2-7, with 9 bases fitting TRBD1. CDR3 length: 12 amino acids. Germline CDR1 SNHLY, CDR2 FYNNEI. The V and J ends lost 7 bases and 4 bases, in that order; junction bases with no gene match: 2.

This clonotype was observed a few times. The chain joins TRBV18 to TRBJ2-3, with 7 bases that match TRBD1. The CDR3 is made up of 15 amino acids. V trimming: 3 bases; J trimming: 3 bases; junction bases outside the gene matches: 6. The V gene's germline CDR1 is KGHSH and CDR2 LQKENI. CDR3 sequence: CASSPDGQETDTQYF. The CDR3 DNA follows: TGTGCCAGCTCACCCGATGGACAGGAGACAGATACGCAGTATTTT.

This clonotype has just a few counts. The chain uses TRBV11-2 and TRBJ2-3; D is possibly TRBD1 or TRBD2 (5 bases each). Germline V gives CDR1 SGHAT, CDR2 FQNNGV. Between the trimmed V and J ends, which lost 5 bases and 0 bases, there was a span of 12 bases. CDR3 size: 15 residues. CDR3: CASSRDPSSTDTQYF. The CDR3 nucleotides are TGTGCCAGCAGCCGGGACCCTTCTAGCACAGATACGCAGTATTTT.

This clonotype was picked up a small number of times. The chain couples TRBV4-3 to TRBJ2-1; no reliable D call. This CDR3 is built from 14 residues. CDR1 LGHNA and CDR2 YSLEER come from the germline V gene. V lost 0 bases to trimming and J lost 4 bases, with 7 bases between them. This CDR3 reads CASSQDTLYNEQFF. The CDR3 DNA sequence: TGCGCCAGCAGCCAAGATACCCTTTACAATGAGCAGTTCTTC.

This clonotype was observed a few times. The CDR3 is CASSPTSGGTNNEQFF. The CDR3, as DNA: TGTGCCAGCTCACCAACTAGCGGGGGAACAAACAATGAGCAGTTCTTC. V usage is TRBV18 and J usage is TRBJ2-1; TRBD2 matches at 11 bases. CDR3 length equals 16 residues. Germline V gives CDR1 KGHSH, CDR2 LQKENI. J was trimmed by 5 bases and V by 2 bases; bases with no gene match: 5.

The chain has TRBV5-1 and TRBJ2-3, with TRBD2 matching over 7 bases. The CDR3 extends over 14 amino acids. Losses at the gene ends were 4 bases for V and 3 bases for J; bases not matched to a gene: 5. Germline CDR1 reads SGHRS; CDR2 reads YFSETQ. This CDR3 is CASSRAGVTDTQYF. The CDR3 nucleotides are TGCGCCAGCAGCCGGGCGGGGGTTACAGATACGCAGTATTTT.

This clonotype was seen more than once but under ten times. This rearrangement joins TRBV4-3 to TRBJ2-6; the D gene is possibly TRBD2 (5 bases). CDR3 size: 15 residues. V lost 0 bases, J lost 5 bases, and 8 bases lay in between. Germline-derived CDR1 and CDR2 are LGHNA and YSLEER. The CDR3 coding sequence is TGCGCCAGCAGCCAAGATACGGACTGGGCCAACGTCCTGACTTTC. It specifies CASSQDTDWANVLTF.

This chain joins TRBV6-5 and TRBJ1-2; 7 bases match TRBD1. The CDR3 spans 15 residues. J gave up 8 bases and V 7 bases, and 16 bases lay outside the gene matches. Looked up from germline, CDR1 is MNHEY and CDR2 is SVGAGI. The CDR3 sequence: CASKSPWTGGLGYTF. DNA for the CDR3: TGTGCCAGCAAGTCGCCCTGGACAGGCGGATTAGGCTACACCTTC.

This clonotype was seen at least ten times. The V call is TRBV5-5, the J call TRBJ2-5; 9 nucleotides agree with TRBD1. Germline V gene data show CDR1 as SGHKS and CDR2 as YYEKEE (reference sequence). The CDR3 covers 14 residues. Trimming at V came to 7 bases and at J to 4 bases, leaving 8 bases not matched to a gene. CDR3 residues: CASDGDRAAETQYF. The CDR3 nucleotides read TGTGCCAGCGACGGGGACAGGGCGGCAGAGACCCAGTACTTC.

This CDR3 is CASSPDVETQYF. The CDR3 bases are TGTGCCAGCTCACCAGACGTAGAGACCCAGTACTTC. This chain uses TRBV18 with TRBJ2-5; D remains ambiguous. Trimming shortened V by 2 bases and J by 4 bases, and 5 bases separated the two germline ends. Germline V CDR1 and CDR2: KGHSH, LQKENI. The length of the CDR3 is 12 residues.